The entry below describes one T cell receptor beta chain. Here the CDR3 omits its conserved ending phenylalanine or tryptophan, so a read error is the likely source. No DNA is shown, since the ends of the CDR3 on it are uncertain; the CDR3 is the one TCRdb lists. Thyroid surgery had not been preceded by any treatment in any patient. The data belong to a study of metastatic and nonmetastatic thyroid tumors. TCRdb reanalyzed the PCR reads via MiXCR. The sample lists 40,000 to 55,000 clones; 15% to 20% were seen once. This receptor was taken from a female donor with papillary thyroid cancer or a benign thyroid nodule (not recorded which). Some clones in this sample may be carry-over from other donors' samples. The sample was blood.

CDR3 protein: CASSESPGNEQDL. V gene TRBV10-1 combines with J gene TRBJ2-1; the tabulated D call, TRBD1, remains unverified against the DNA. The CDR3 adds up to 13 amino acids, both ends counted. Per germline, CDR1 WNHNN and CDR2 SYGVQD (reference sequence).